This T cell receptor beta chain was documented in a study of beta chain features in type 1 diabetes. Notes on the study in general: People with Type 1 diabetes carried modestly yet significantly shorter TCRB CDR3s in all four CD4+ subsets.

Reverse transcribing all isolated RNA meant expressed TCRB transcripts were sequenced. TCRdb's table, derived via immunoSEQ multiplex PCR, lists solely in-frame clones and lacks some. The sample holds a few hundred thousand clones, 13% to 15% seen once. This CDR3 is 16 amino acids long. Germline CDR1 reads SEHNR; CDR2 reads FQNEAQ (reference sequence). V was pared by 4 bases and J by 0 bases, with 14 bases between. Concerning this clone: The antigen remains unidentified.

The sample was naive CD4+ T cells from blood. The receptor was isolated from a man aged 25 to 40 with type 1 diabetes. The rearrangement joins TRBV7-9 to TRBJ2-3; weak D call: TRBD2 (6 bases). This CDR3 is CASSSQAGSSTDTQYF. In DNA, the CDR3 is TGTGCCAGCAGCTCCCAGGCGGGATCTAGCACAGATACGCAGTATTTT.